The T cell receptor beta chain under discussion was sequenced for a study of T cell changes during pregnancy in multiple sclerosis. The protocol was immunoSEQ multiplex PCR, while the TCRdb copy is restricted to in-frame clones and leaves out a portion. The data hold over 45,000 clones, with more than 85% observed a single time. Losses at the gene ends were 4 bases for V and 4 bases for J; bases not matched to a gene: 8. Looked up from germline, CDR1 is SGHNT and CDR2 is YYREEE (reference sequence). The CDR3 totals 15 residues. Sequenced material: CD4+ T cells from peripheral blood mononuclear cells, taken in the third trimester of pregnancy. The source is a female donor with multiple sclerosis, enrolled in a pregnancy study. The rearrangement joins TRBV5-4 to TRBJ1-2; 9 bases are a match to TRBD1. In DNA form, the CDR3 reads TGTGCCAGCAGCCTTGGACAGGGGCGGCTCTATGGCTACACCTTC. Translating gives CASSLGQGRLYGYTF.